This T cell receptor (beta chain) originates from a study of blood T cell repertoires in COVID-19. On the study more broadly: The study drew acute and convalescent COVID-19 samples from the United States, Italy and Spain. T cells, B-cell-depleted T cells, or PBMCs provided the cDNA or gDNA that served as material.

Germline CDR1 and CDR2: SGHRS and YFSETQ. CDR3 size: 13 residues. The ends lost 5 bases at V and 0 bases at J; junction bases unmatched: 1. Methods used by the authors: Estimated nucleated cell counts came from reference gene primer amplification. Only in-frame clones appear in the TCRdb table, and some are missing; sequencing was by immunoSEQ multiplex PCR. The DNA was the basis for D and trimming; V, J and clone size are from that table. The sample records roughly 250,000 clones, roughly nine tenths being singletons. The chain links TRBV5-1 to TRBJ1-1, with 7 bases fitting TRBD1. The material sequenced was peripheral blood. This sequence was found in a man aged 55 to 70 who had recovered from COVID-19. The CDR3 sequence is CASRTGLNTEAFF. In DNA form, the CDR3 reads TGCGCCAGCAGGACAGGGTTGAACACTGAAGCTTTCTTT.